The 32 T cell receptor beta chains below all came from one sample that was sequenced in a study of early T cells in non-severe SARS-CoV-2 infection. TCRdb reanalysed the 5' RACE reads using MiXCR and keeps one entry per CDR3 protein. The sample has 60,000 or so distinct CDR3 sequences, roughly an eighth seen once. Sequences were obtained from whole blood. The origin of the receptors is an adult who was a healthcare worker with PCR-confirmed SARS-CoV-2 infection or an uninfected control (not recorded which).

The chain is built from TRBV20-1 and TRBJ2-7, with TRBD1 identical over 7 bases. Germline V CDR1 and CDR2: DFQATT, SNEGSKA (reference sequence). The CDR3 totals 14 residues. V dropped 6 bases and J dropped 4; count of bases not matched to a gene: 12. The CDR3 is CSASEQGTYYEQYF. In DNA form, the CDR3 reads TGCAGTGCCTCGGAACAGGGGACGTATTACGAGCAGTACTTC.

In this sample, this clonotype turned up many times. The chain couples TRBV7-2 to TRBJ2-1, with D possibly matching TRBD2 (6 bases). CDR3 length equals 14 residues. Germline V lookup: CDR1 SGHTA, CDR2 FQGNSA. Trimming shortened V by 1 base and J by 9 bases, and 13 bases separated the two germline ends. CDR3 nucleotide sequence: TGTGCCAGCAGCTTAGTGACGGGAGTGGGTGAGCAGTTCTTC. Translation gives CASSLVTGVGEQFF.

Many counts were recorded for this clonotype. Here the CDR3 DNA reads TGCGCCAGCAGCTTCGGCCAGCCCCCCTACGAGCAGTACTTC. Amino acids: CASSFGQPPYEQYF. The chain has TRBV5-1 and TRBJ2-7; D gene uncertain. This CDR3 is built from 14 residues. V lost 2 bases and J lost 2, with 11 bases in between. Germline loops: CDR1 SGHRS, CDR2 YFSETQ.

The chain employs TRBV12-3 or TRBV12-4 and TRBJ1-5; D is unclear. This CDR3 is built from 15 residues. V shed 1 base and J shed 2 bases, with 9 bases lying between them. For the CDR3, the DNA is TGTGCCAGCAGTTTAGGGGCGGTGGGCAATCAGCCCCAGCATTTT. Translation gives CASSLGAVGNQPQHF.

The CDR3 spells CASSSLAASTDTQYF. The CDR3 nucleotides read TGCGCCAGCAGCTCTCTAGCGGCTAGCACAGATACGCAGTATTTT. The chain carries TRBV5-1 and TRBJ2-3; 7 bases match TRBD2. This CDR3 is built from 15 residues. In germline, CDR1 is SGHRS, CDR2 YFSETQ. V shed 3 bases and J 0 bases; nucleotides not matched to a gene: 4.

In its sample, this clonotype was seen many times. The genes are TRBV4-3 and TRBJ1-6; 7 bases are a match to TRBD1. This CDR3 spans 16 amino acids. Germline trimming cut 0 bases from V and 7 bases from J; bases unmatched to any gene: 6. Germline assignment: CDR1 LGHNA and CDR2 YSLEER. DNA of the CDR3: TGCGCCAGCAGCCAAGAGAGAGGGACAGCCAATTCACCCCTCCACTTT. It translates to CASSQERGTANSPLHF.

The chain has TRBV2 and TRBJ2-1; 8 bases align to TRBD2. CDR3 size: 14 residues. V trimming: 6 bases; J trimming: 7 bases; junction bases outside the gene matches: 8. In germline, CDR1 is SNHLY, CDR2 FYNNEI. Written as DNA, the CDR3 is TGTGCCAGCAGGGGCGGGAGGTTAAATAATGAGCAGTTCTTC. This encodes CASRGGRLNNEQFF.

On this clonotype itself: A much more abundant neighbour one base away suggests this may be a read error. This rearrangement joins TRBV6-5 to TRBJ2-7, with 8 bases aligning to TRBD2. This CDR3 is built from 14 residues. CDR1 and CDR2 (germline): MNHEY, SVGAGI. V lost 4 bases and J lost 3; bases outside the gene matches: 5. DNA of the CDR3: TGTGCCAGCAGTTGGCGGGGGGCATACTACGAGCAGTACTTC. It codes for CASSWRGAYYEQYF.

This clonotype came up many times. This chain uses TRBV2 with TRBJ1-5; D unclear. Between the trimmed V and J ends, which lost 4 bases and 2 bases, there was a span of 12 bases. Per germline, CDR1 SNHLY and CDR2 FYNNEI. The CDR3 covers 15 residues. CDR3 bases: TGTGCCAGCAGTGGAGGATACGGGCGCAATCAGCCCCAGCATTTT. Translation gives CASSGGYGRNQPQHF.

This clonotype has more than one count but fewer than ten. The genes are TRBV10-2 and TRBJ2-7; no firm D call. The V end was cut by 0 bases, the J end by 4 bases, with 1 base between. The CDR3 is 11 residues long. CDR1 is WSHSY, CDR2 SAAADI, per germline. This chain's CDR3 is CASSESYEQYF. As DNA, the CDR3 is TGCGCCAGCAGTGAGTCTTACGAGCAGTACTTC.

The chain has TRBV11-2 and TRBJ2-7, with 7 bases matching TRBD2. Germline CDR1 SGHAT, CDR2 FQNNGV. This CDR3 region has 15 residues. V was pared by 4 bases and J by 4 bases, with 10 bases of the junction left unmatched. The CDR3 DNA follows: TGTGCCAGCAGCTCGGATAGGACTAGTCTATACGAGCAGTACTTC. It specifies CASSSDRTSLYEQYF.

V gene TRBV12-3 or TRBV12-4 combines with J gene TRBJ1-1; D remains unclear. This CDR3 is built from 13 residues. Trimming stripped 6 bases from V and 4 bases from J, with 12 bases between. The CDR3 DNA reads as TGTGCCAGCAGGCCCCCAGTTACCACTGAAGCTTTCTTT. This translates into CASRPPVTTEAFF.

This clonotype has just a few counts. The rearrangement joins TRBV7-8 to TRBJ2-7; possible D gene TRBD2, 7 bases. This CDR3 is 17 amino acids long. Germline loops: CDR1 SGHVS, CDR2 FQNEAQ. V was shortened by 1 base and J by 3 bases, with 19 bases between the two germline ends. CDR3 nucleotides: TGTGCCAGCAGCTTAGGGCTACAGGGAGCGGGGATCTACGAGCAGTACTTC. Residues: CASSLGLQGAGIYEQYF. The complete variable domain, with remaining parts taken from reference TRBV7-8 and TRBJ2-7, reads GAGVSQSPRYKVAKRGQDVALRCDPISGHVSLFWYQQALGQGPEFLTYFQNEAQLDKSGLPSDRFFAERPEGSVSTLKIQRTQQEDSAVYLCASSLGLQGAGIYEQYFGPGTRLTVT.

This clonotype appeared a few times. The CDR3 region is CASSQDMGGGYEQYF. The CDR3 nucleotides read TGTGCCAGCAGCCAGGACATGGGGGGCGGCTACGAGCAGTACTTC. This sequence joins TRBV7-3 and TRBJ2-7; the D call may be TRBD1 or TRBD2 (6 bases each). V gave up 5 bases and J gave up 3 bases, with 17 bases separating them. The CDR3 has 15 amino acids. Germline CDR1 reads SGHTA; CDR2 reads FQGTGA. Filled out from reference TRBV7-3 and TRBJ2-7, the complete variable domain reads GAGVSQTPSNKVTEKGKYVELRCDPISGHTALYWYRQSLGQGPEFLIYFQGTGAADDSGLPNDRFFAVRPEGSVSTLKIQRTERGDSAVYLCASSQDMGGGYEQYFGPGTRLTVT.

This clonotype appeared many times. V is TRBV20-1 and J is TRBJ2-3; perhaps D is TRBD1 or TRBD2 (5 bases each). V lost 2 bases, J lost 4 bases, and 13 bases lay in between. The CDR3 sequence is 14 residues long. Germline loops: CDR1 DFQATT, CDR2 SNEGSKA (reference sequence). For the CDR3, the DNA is TGCAGTGCTAGAACCCCAGGGACGCCAGATACGCAGTATTTT. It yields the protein CSARTPGTPDTQYF.

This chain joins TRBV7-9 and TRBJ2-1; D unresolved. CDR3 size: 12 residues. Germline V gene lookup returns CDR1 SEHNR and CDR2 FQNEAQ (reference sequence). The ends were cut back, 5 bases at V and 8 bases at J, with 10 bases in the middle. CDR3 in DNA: TGTGCCAGCAGCGGACCGGTTCATGAGCAGTTCTTC. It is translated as CASSGPVHEQFF.

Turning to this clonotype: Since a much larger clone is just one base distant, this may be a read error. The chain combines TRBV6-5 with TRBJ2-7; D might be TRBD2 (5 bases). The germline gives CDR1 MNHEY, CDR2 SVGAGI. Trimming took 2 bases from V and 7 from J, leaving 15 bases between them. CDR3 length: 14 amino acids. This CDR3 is CASSYEGPPGEQYF. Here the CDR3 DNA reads TGTGCCAGCAGTTACGAAGGACCCCCGGGAGAGCAGTACTTC.

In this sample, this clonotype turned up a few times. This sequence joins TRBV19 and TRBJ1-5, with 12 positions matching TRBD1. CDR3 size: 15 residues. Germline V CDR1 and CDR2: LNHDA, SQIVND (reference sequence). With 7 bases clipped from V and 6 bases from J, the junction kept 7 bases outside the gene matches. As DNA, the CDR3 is TGTGCCAGTAAGTTAGGGACAGGGGGCAGTCAGCCCCAGCATTTT. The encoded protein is CASKLGTGGSQPQHF.

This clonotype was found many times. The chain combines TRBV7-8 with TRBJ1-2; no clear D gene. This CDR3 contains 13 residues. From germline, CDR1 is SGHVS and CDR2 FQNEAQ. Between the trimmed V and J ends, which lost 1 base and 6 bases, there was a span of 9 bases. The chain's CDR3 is CASSLGISDGYTF. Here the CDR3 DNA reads TGTGCCAGCAGCTTAGGGATAAGTGATGGCTACACCTTC. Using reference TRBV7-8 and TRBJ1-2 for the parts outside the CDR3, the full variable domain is GAGVSQSPRYKVAKRGQDVALRCDPISGHVSLFWYQQALGQGPEFLTYFQNEAQLDKSGLPSDRFFAERPEGSVSTLKIQRTQQEDSAVYLCASSLGISDGYTFGSGTRLTVV.

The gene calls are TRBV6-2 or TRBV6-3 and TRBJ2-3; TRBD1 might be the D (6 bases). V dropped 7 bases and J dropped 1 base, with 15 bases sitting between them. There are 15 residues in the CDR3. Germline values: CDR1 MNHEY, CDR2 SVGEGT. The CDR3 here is CASTKGVGGTDTQYF. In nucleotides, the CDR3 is TGTGCCAGCACCAAGGGGGTGGGAGGCACAGATACGCAGTATTTT.

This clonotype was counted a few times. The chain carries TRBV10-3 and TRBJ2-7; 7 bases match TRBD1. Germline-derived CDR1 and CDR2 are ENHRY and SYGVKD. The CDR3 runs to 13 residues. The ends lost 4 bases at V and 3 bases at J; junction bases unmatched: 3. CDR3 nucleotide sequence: TGTGCCATCAGTGCTCGGGACAGCTACGAGCAGTACTTC. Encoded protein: CAISARDSYEQYF.

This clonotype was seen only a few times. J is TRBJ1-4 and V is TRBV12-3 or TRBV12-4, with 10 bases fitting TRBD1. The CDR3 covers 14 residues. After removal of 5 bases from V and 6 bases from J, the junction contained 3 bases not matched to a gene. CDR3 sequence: CASSPGTGDEKLFF. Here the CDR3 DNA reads TGTGCCAGCAGTCCTGGGACAGGGGATGAAAAACTGTTTTTT.

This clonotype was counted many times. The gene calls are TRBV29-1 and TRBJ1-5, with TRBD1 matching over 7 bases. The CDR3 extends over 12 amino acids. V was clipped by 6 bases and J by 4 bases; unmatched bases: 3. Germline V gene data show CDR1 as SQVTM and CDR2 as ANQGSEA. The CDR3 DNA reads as TGCAGCGTAAGGGACAGAAATCAGCCCCAGCATTTT. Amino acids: CSVRDRNQPQHF.

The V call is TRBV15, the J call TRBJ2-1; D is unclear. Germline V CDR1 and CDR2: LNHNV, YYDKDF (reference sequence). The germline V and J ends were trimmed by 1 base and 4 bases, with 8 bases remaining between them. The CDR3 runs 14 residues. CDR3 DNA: TGTGCCACCAGCAGAGGTCAGGATTACAATGAGCAGTTCTTC. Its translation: CATSRGQDYNEQFF.

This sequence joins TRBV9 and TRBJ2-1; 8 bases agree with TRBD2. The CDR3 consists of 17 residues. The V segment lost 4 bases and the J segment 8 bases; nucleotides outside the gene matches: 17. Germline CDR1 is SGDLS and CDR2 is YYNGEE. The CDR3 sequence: CASSSPPGGRAGDEQFF. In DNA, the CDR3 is TGTGCCAGCAGCTCCCCTCCGGGGGGGAGGGCCGGAGATGAGCAGTTCTTC.

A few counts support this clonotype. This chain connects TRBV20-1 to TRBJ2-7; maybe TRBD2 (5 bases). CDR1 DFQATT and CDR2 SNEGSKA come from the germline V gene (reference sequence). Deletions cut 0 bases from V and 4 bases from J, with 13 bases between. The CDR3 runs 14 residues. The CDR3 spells CSARDWTSEYEQYF. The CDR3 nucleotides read TGCAGTGCTAGAGATTGGACTTCGGAGTACGAGCAGTACTTC.

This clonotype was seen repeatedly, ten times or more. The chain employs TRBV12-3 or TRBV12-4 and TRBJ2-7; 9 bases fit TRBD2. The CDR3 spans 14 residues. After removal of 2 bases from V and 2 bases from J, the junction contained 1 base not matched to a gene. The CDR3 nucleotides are TGTGCCAGCAGTTTAAGCGGGGGGACCTACGAGCAGTACTTC. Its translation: CASSLSGGTYEQYF.

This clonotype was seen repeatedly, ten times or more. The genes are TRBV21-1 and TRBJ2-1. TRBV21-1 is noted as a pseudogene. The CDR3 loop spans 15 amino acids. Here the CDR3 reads CASSRRGVTYNEQFF. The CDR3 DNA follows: TGTGCCAGCAGCAGGCGTGGGGTCACCTACAATGAGCAGTTCTTC.

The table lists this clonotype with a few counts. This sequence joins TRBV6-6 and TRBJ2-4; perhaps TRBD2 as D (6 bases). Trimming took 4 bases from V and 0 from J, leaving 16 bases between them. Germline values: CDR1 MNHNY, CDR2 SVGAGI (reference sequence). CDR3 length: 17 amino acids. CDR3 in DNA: TGTGCCAGCAGTTCGGGGAGGCGGCAGTCAGCCAAAAACATTCAGTACTTC. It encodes CASSSGRRQSAKNIQYF.

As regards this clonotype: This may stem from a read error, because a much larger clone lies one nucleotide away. The CDR3 reads CSVSSGLALMGYTF. The CDR3 DNA follows: TGCAGCGTTTCTTCAGGACTGGCGTTGATGGGCTACACCTTC. The chain combines TRBV29-1 with TRBJ1-2, with no clear D. This CDR3 spans 14 amino acids. Germline assignment: CDR1 SQVTM and CDR2 ANQGSEA. V lost 5 bases, J lost 8 bases, and 21 bases lay in between.

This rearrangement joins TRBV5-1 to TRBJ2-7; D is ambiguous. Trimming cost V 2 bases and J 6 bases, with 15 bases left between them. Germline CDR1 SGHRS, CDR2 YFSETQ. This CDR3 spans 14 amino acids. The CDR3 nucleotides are TGCGCCAGCAGCTTTAGTGGGATCGCGGCCGAGCAGTACTTC. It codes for CASSFSGIAAEQYF.

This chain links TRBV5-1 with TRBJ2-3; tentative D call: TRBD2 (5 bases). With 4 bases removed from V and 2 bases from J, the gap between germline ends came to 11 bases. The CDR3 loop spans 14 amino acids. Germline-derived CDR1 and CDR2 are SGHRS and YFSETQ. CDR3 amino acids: CASSRGQDTDTQYF. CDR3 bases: TGCGCCAGCAGCAGAGGGCAGGACACAGATACGCAGTATTTT.